One and the same sample provided the 21 T cell receptor beta chains below, sequenced in a study of blood T cell repertoires in COVID-19 (dated by TCRdb to the early 2020s). Library generation was performed with the immunoSEQ multiplex PCR assay. TCRdb limited this immuneACCESS table to in-frame rearrangements with V and J called. A share of clones is missing; checked studies link under half to unresolved V genes, and the rest is unexplained. The sample table shows around 200,000 clones, and around 89% are seen once. The top ten hold under 3% of the sample. The sequenced sample was PBMCs or T cells enriched from blood (not recorded which). These receptors originate from a woman aged 25-40 years who had recovered from COVID-19.

This clone appeared a single time. This chain uses TRBV7-2 with TRBJ1-2; no definite D call. CDR3 length equals 13 residues. V lost 5 bases and J lost 0, with 7 bases in between. Germline lookup yields CDR1 SGHTA and CDR2 FQGNSA. CDR3 region: CASSPEANYGYTF. Written as DNA, the CDR3 is TGTGCCAGCAGCCCAGAGGCTAACTATGGCTACACCTTC.

The V and J genes are TRBV4-3 and TRBJ1-1, with a possible D match to TRBD1 (6 bases). Germline V gives CDR1 LGHNA, CDR2 YSLEER. V was pared by 4 bases and J by 5 bases, with 11 bases between. This CDR3 comprises 13 residues. The CDR3: CASSLQGRTEAFF. The DNA of the CDR3 is TGCGCCAGCAGCCTTCAGGGGAGAACTGAAGCTTTCTTT.

This clone showed up just once. The rearrangement uses TRBV5-1 and TRBJ1-1, with D maybe TRBD1 (5 bases). The V gene's germline CDR1 is SGHRS and CDR2 YFSETQ. The germline V and J ends were trimmed by 4 bases and 3 bases, with 13 bases remaining between them. The CDR3 runs to 14 residues. This chain's CDR3 is CASSQRRDYTEAFF. CDR3 DNA: TGCGCCAGCAGCCAAAGGAGGGACTACACTGAAGCTTTCTTT.

J is TRBJ1-4 and V is TRBV21-1; the table's D call, TRBD1, was not checked against the DNA. TRBV21-1 is assigned pseudogene status. This CDR3 region has 16 residues. In nucleotides, the CDR3 is TGTGCCAGCAGCAAACGGAGGGGGCCAACTAATGAAAAACTGTTTTTT. This translates into CASSKRRGPTNEKLFF.

V usage is TRBV27 and J usage is TRBJ1-1; D perhaps matches TRBD1 (5 bases). The CDR3 loop spans 15 amino acids. V lost 6 bases and J lost 1, with 15 bases in between. Per the germline V gene, CDR1 is MNHEY and CDR2 is SMNVEV (reference sequence). The CDR3 nucleotides are TGTGCCAGCAGGCCACTCGGACAAGAGAACACTGAAGCTTTCTTT. This translates into CASRPLGQENTEAFF.

V usage is TRBV19 and J usage is TRBJ1-2, with 8 bases matching TRBD1. CDR1 and CDR2 from the germline V gene are LNHDA and SQIVND (reference sequence). Unmatched junction bases numbered 7, after V lost 0 bases and J lost 4 bases. The CDR3 runs 16 residues. The CDR3, as DNA: TGTGCCAGTAGTATAGATGTCCTGGGACAGGTCTATGGCTACACCTTC. Its protein is CASSIDVLGQVYGYTF.

The rearrangement links TRBV10-3 to TRBJ2-2, with 8 bases identical to TRBD2. The trim removed 4 bases at V and 4 bases at J, leaving 11 bases unmatched. There are 17 residues in the CDR3. In germline, CDR1 is ENHRY, CDR2 SYGVKD. As DNA, the CDR3 is TGTGCCATCAGTGGGACGGCCAGCGGGGGACCCACCGGGGAGCTGTTTTTT. This codes for CAISGTASGGPTGELFF.

This rearrangement joins TRBV5-1 to TRBJ2-7; maybe TRBD2 (6 bases). The CDR3 sequence is 14 residues long. V was trimmed by 2 bases and J by 2 bases, leaving 11 bases between them. Germline V gene data show CDR1 as SGHRS and CDR2 as YFSETQ. CDR3 residues: CASSFETGAYEQYF. In nucleotides, the CDR3 is TGCGCCAGCAGCTTCGAAACGGGAGCCTACGAGCAGTACTTC.

V usage is TRBV27 and J usage is TRBJ2-5; 11 positions match TRBD2. The V and J ends lost 5 bases and 5 bases, in that order; junction bases with no gene match: 13. This CDR3 spans 17 amino acids. CDR1 MNHEY and CDR2 SMNVEV come from the germline V gene (reference sequence). CDR3 DNA: TGTGCCAGCAGTGCCCTAGCGGGGGGACCACGTGGGGAGACCCAGTACTTC. Encoded protein: CASSALAGGPRGETQYF.

The chain employs TRBV5-4 and TRBJ1-6; a possible D gene is TRBD1 (5 bases). Germline assignment: CDR1 SGHNT and CDR2 YYREEE (reference sequence). CDR3 size: 16 residues. The V end lost 4 bases, the J end lost 3 bases, and 14 bases lay between the germline ends. Written as DNA, the CDR3 is TGTGCCAGCAGCGGGAAACAGGATAACTATAATTCACCCCTCCACTTT. Protein product: CASSGKQDNYNSPLHF.

This rearrangement joins TRBV29-1 to TRBJ1-2; D unclear. Trimming stripped 5 bases from V and 4 bases from J, with 14 bases between. Germline lookup yields CDR1 SQVTM and CDR2 ANQGSEA. The CDR3 has 13 residues. CDR3 coding DNA: TGCAGCGTTCCCCCGGAGGGTTTCTATGGCTACACCTTC. Translation: CSVPPEGFYGYTF. Variable domain in full (rest from reference TRBV29-1 and TRBJ1-2): SAVISQKPSRDICQRGTSLTIQCQVDSQVTMMFWYRQQPGQSLTLIATANQGSEATYESGFVIDKFPISRPNLTFSTLTVSNMSPEDSSIYLCSVPPEGFYGYTFGSGTRLTVV.

Details on this clone: Distinct nucleotide sequences in the sample also encode this CDR3. V and J are TRBV19 and TRBJ1-2; 9 bases agree with TRBD1. Germline loops: CDR1 LNHDA, CDR2 SQIVND (reference sequence). The CDR3 is made up of 14 amino acids. J was trimmed by 4 bases and V by 5 bases; bases with no gene match: 5. In DNA form, the CDR3 reads TGTGCCAGTAGTCCCGGACAGGGGTCCTATGGCTACACCTTC. It translates to CASSPGQGSYGYTF. The full variable domain, with the rest looked up from reference TRBV19 and TRBJ1-2, is DGGITQSPKYLFRKEGQNVTLSCEQNLNHDAMYWYRQDPGQGLRLIYYSQIVNDFQKGDIAEGYSVSREKKESFPLTVTSAQKNPTAFYLCASSPGQGSYGYTFGSGTRLTVV.

The chain couples TRBV5-6 to TRBJ2-2; 8 nucleotides line up with TRBD1. The CDR3 runs to 15 residues. The germline V gene encodes CDR1 SGHDT and CDR2 YYEEEE. The trim removed 1 base at V and 3 bases at J, leaving 2 bases unmatched. The CDR3 nucleotides are TGTGCCAGCAGCTTGACAGGGGGTCACACCGGGGAGCTGTTTTTT. This encodes CASSLTGGHTGELFF. Filled out from reference TRBV5-6 and TRBJ2-2, the complete variable domain reads DAGVTQSPTHLIKTRGQQVTLRCSPKSGHDTVSWYQQALGQGPQFIFQYYEEEERQRGNFPDRFSGHQFPNYSSELNVNALLLGDSALYLCASSLTGGHTGELFFGEGSRLTVL.

This chain connects TRBV29-1 to TRBJ2-5, with TRBD1 matching 7 bases. This CDR3 spans 12 amino acids. Germline values: CDR1 SQVTM, CDR2 ANQGSEA. The V gene end was trimmed by 6 bases and the J gene end by 1 base; junction bases not matched to a gene: 2. The CDR3 nucleotides read TGCAGCGTAGGGACAGCCCAAGAGACCCAGTACTTC. Its protein product is CSVGTAQETQYF.

This sequence joins TRBV18 and TRBJ2-7, with D tentatively TRBD2 (6 bases). Germline V gene data show CDR1 as KGHSH and CDR2 as LQKENI. CDR3 length: 14 amino acids. Between the trimmed V and J ends, which lost 5 bases and 3 bases, there was a span of 14 bases. The CDR3: CASSSTEGVYEQYF. The CDR3 DNA follows: TGTGCCAGCTCATCAACGGAGGGAGTCTACGAGCAGTACTTC.

The rearrangement uses TRBV12-5 and TRBJ1-2; D gene ambiguous. The V gene lost 4 bases and the J gene lost 7 bases, with 16 bases spanning the gap. Germline CDR1 LGHNT, CDR2 FRNRAP. The CDR3 is 14 amino acids. The CDR3 DNA is TGTGCTAGTGGTTCCGCTGGAGGGTACTTTGGCTACACCTTC. This encodes CASGSAGGYFGYTF. Looking up the rest from reference TRBV12-5 and TRBJ1-2 gives the full variable domain: DARVTQTPRHKVTEMGQEVTMRCQPILGHNTVFWYRQTMMQGLELLAYFRNRAPLDDSGMPKDRFSAEMPDATLATLKIQPSEPRDSAVYFCASGSAGGYFGYTFGSGTRLTVV.

The chain links TRBV12-5 to TRBJ2-1; D is possibly TRBD2 (5 bases). The V and J ends lost 3 bases and 4 bases respectively, with 7 bases between them. The V gene's germline CDR1 is LGHNT and CDR2 FRNRAP. The CDR3 is 13 residues long. The CDR3 protein is CASGLREYNEQFF. The DNA of the CDR3 is TGTGCTAGTGGTTTAAGGGAGTACAATGAGCAGTTCTTC.

The gene calls are TRBV7-9 and TRBJ2-5; a weak D match, TRBD1 (5 bases). Looked up from germline, CDR1 is SEHNR and CDR2 is FQNEAQ (reference sequence). V lost 3 bases and J 5 bases, leaving 13 bases between the germline ends. The length of the CDR3 is 14 residues. The CDR3 protein is CASSFDQGRETQYF. The CDR3 DNA reads TGTGCCAGCAGCTTTGATCAGGGTAGGGAGACCCAGTACTTC.

This clone was seen a single time. The chain recombines TRBV29-1 with TRBJ2-1; D is perhaps TRBD2 (7 bases). V was cut by 4 bases and J by 0 bases, with 10 bases left in between. This CDR3 is built from 14 residues. Germline-derived CDR1 and CDR2 are SQVTM and ANQGSEA. This CDR3 is CSVGGGDSYNEQFF. Written as DNA, the CDR3 is TGCAGCGTTGGAGGGGGGGACTCCTACAATGAGCAGTTCTTC.

The CDR3 region has the DNA TGTGCCAGCAGCACTAGCGGGGGGGTCTCCTACAATGAGCAGTTCTTC. Protein product: CASSTSGGVSYNEQFF. This chain uses TRBV7-9 with TRBJ2-1, with TRBD2 matching 13 bases. Germline loops: CDR1 SEHNR, CDR2 FQNEAQ (reference sequence). The CDR3 covers 16 residues. Losses at the gene ends were 5 bases for V and 0 bases for J; bases not matched to a gene: 1.

This CDR3 reads CASSFFTGNTIYF. The DNA for the CDR3 is TGTGCCAGCAGTTTTTTTACTGGAAACACCATATATTTT. This chain uses TRBV12-3 or TRBV12-4 with TRBJ1-3, with unresolved D. V lost 3 bases to trimming and J lost 2 bases, with 5 bases between them. The CDR3 has 13 residues.